These T cell receptor beta chains were read from a single sample in a study of early T cells in non-severe SARS-CoV-2 infection. TCRdb re-called the 5' RACE reads with MiXCR, one entry per CDR3 protein. The sample yields tens of thousands of distinct CDR3 sequences, about 25% seen once. The sample in question was whole blood, obtained at baseline. Receptor source: an adult who was a healthcare worker with PCR-confirmed SARS-CoV-2 infection or an uninfected control (not recorded which). Each CDR3 is given with its conserved first and last residue. A D gene is named only where the DNA matches it firmly. Rows may omit the clone size; those that give it use once, few, many or a size class.

J,D,V,length,size,CDR3,DNA
TRBJ2-5,-,TRBV5-1,13,-,CASSLDSQETQYF,TGCGCCAGCAGCTTGGACAGTCAAGAGACCCAGTACTTC
TRBJ1-5,-,TRBV6-2/TRBV6-3,14,-,CASSPRRNNQPQHF,TGTGCCAGCAGTCCGAGACGGAACAATCAGCCCCAGCATTTT
TRBJ2-5,TRBD2,TRBV7-6,17,-,CASSSPGLAGAPETQYF,TGTGCCAGCAGCTCCCCTGGACTAGCGGGAGCCCCAGAGACCCAGTACTTC
TRBJ1-1,-,TRBV29-1,13,-,CSASDRTNTEAFF,TGCAGCGCCTCCGACAGGACGAACACTGAAGCTTTCTTT
TRBJ1-6,-,TRBV3-1,12,-,CASSQDQPPLHF,TGTGCCAGCAGCCAAGATCAGCCACCCCTCCACTTT
TRBJ2-1,-,TRBV9,13,-,CASSTSDYNEQFF,TGTGCCAGCAGCACCAGTGACTACAATGAGCAGTTCTTC
TRBJ2-6,-,TRBV6-2/TRBV6-3,14,few,CASSSGVGANVLTF,TGTGCCAGCAGTTCAGGGGTAGGGGCCAACGTCCTGACTTTC
TRBJ2-5,TRBD1,TRBV2,13,-,CATLDRAGETQYF,TGTGCCACCCTTGACAGGGCTGGCGAGACCCAGTACTTC
TRBJ2-3,-,TRBV5-1,14,-,CASSAGTAGDTQYF,TGCGCCAGCAGCGCCGGGACCGCGGGAGATACGCAGTATTTT
TRBJ1-2,-,TRBV27,15,-,CASSFFGERGYGYTF,TGTGCCAGCAGTTTTTTCGGGGAGAGAGGCTATGGCTACACCTTC
TRBJ1-6,TRBD1,TRBV6-2/TRBV6-3,14,few,CASSRAGGSSPLHF,TGTGCCAGCAGCAGGGCAGGGGGTAGTTCACCCCTCCACTTT
TRBJ2-7,-,TRBV5-1,12,once,CASSLIGYEQYF,TGCGCCAGCAGCTTGATCGGGTACGAGCAGTACTTC
TRBJ2-7,-,TRBV19,16,-,CASSIGGLTAGYEQYF,TGTGCCAGTAGTATAGGTGGGCTTACCGCTGGGTACGAGCAGTACTTC
TRBJ2-2,-,TRBV13,16,-,CASSYPSRTVTGELFF,TGTGCCAGCAGCTACCCCTCCCGGACTGTCACCGGGGAGCTGTTTTTT
TRBJ2-7,-,TRBV20-1,15,many,CSARDLVRATYEQYF,TGCAGTGCTAGAGATCTCGTCAGGGCCACCTACGAGCAGTACTTC
TRBJ2-7,-,TRBV28,13,-,CASSTPNPYEQYF,TGTGCCAGCAGTACACCCAACCCTTACGAGCAGTACTTC
TRBJ1-2,TRBD1,TRBV18,13,few,CASSADRIYGYTF,TGTGCCAGCTCAGCGGACAGGATCTATGGCTACACCTTC
TRBJ1-4,-,TRBV3-1,16,-,CASSLPAGASNEKLFF,TGTGCCAGCAGCCTCCCGGCGGGGGCAAGTAATGAAAAACTGTTTTTT
TRBJ2-7,TRBD1,TRBV7-2,14,few,CASSSWTGGAEQYF,TGTGCCAGCAGCTCCTGGACAGGGGGCGCCGAGCAGTACTTC
TRBJ2-2,TRBD1,TRBV29-1,13,few,CSADRANTGELFF,TGCAGCGCCGACAGGGCCAACACCGGGGAGCTGTTTTTT
TRBJ1-3,-,TRBV20-1,13,-,CSAPTVGGRTIYF,TGCAGTGCCCCGACAGTGGGAGGACGCACCATATATTTT
TRBJ1-2,-,TRBV19,12,few,CASSPRQLGYTF,TGTGCCAGTAGTCCTAGACAGCTTGGCTACACCTTC
TRBJ2-2,-,TRBV11-3,15,few,CASSLEDTGTGELFF,TGTGCCAGCAGCTTAGAGGACACAGGGACCGGGGAGCTGTTTTTT
TRBJ1-6,TRBD1,TRBV19,15,-,CASNPRDSRNSPLHF,TGTGCCAGTAATCCCCGGGACAGTAGAAATTCACCCCTCCACTTT
TRBJ1-5,-,TRBV12-3/TRBV12-4,13,many,CASSSNSNQPQHF,TGTGCCAGCAGCTCGAATAGCAATCAGCCCCAGCATTTT
TRBJ2-3,-,TRBV19,13,-,CASTGPSTDTQYF,TGTGCCAGCACAGGGCCTAGCACAGATACGCAGTATTTT
TRBJ1-1,-,TRBV20-1,12,few,CSAFGRNTEAFF,TGCAGTGCTTTCGGGAGGAACACTGAAGCTTTCTTT
TRBJ1-2,TRBD1,TRBV7-9,13,-,CASTATGPEGYTF,TGTGCCAGCACCGCGACAGGGCCTGAAGGCTACACCTTC
TRBJ1-1,-,TRBV25-1,15,-,CASSPHQGMGTEAFF,TGTGCCAGCAGTCCCCATCAGGGGATGGGCACTGAAGCTTTCTTT
TRBJ1-6,-,TRBV7-9,15,-,CASSLAQGYNSPLHF,TGTGCCAGCAGCTTAGCCCAGGGGTATAATTCACCCCTCCACTTT
TRBJ2-7,TRBD1,TRBV5-1,15,-,CASSSHDREPYEQYF,TGCGCCAGCAGCTCGCACGACAGGGAACCGTACGAGCAGTACTTC
TRBJ1-3,-,TRBV10-3,14,few,CAIRPDNSGNTIYF,TGTGCCATCAGACCGGACAACTCTGGAAACACCATATATTTT
TRBJ2-7,-,TRBV5-1,12,few,CASSRGTYEQYF,TGCGCCAGCAGTCGAGGAACCTACGAGCAGTACTTC